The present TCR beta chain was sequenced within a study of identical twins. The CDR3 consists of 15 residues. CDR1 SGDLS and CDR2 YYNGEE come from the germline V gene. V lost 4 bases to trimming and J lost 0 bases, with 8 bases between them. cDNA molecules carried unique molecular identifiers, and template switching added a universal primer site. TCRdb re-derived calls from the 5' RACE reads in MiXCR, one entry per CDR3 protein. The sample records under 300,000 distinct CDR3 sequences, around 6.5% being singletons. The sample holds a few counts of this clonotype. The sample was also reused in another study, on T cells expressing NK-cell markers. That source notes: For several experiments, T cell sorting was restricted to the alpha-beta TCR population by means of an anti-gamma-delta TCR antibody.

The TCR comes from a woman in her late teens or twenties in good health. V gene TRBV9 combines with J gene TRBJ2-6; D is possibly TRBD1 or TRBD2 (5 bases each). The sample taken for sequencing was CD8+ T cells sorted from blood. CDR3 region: CASSRGTSGANVLTF. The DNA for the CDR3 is TGTGCCAGCAGCCGGGGCACCTCTGGGGCCAACGTCCTGACTTTC.